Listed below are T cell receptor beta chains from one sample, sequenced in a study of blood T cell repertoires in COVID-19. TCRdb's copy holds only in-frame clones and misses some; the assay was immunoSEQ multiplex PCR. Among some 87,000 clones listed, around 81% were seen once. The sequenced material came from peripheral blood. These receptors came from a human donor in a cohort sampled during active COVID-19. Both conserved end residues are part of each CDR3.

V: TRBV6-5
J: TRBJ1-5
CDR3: CASSSQTGVNQPQHF

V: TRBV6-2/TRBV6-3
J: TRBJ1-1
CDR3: CASSYGGRNTEAFF

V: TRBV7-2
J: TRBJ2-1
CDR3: CASSWTGGGTNEQFF

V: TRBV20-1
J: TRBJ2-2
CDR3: CSASRGDTGELFF

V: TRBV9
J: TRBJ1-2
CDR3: CASSVRPSRDYGYTF

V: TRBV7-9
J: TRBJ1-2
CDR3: CASSSIDRGVSYGYTF

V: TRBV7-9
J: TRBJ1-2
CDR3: CASSFGTGVYGYTF

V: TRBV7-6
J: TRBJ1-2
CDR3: CASSSQGLHGYTF

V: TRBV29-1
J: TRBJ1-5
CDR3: CSASLGTTPNQPQHF

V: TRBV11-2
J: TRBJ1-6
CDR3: CASSHRRERLNSPLHF

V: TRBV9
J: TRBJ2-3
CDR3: CASSVGSVDTQYF

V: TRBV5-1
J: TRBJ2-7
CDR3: CASKASTVESYEQYF

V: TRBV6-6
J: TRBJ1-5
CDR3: CASSPPGGRPQHF

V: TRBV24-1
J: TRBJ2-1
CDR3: CATSDLGTSKFF

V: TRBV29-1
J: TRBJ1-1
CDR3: CSVESTEAFF

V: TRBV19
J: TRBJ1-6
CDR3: CASSDGGILGSPLHF

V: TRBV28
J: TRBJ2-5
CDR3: CASSPSGGGETQYF

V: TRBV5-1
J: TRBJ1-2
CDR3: CASSLDYSGWGGYTF

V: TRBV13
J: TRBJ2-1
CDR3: CASSLPWLANRGEQFF

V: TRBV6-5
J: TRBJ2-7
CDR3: CASTRGTGGSEQYF

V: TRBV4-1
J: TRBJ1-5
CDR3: CASSQDEGQGAGQPQHF

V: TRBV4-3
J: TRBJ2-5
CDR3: CASSRDRGGGETQYF

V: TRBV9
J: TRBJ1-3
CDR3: CASSGAEAGNTIYF

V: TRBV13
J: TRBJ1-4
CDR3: CASSPGTAVNEKLFF

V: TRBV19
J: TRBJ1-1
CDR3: CASSHDRTSNTEAFF

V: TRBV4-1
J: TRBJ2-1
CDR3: CASSQGQDPVYEQFF

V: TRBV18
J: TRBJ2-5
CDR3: CASSPGQQIETQYF